These 22 T cell receptor beta chains were sequenced from one sample in a study of blood T cell repertoires in COVID-19. TCRdb's copy holds only in-frame clones and misses some; the assay was immunoSEQ multiplex PCR. This sample has some 150,000 clones; just under 85% occur once, and the top ten carry roughly 6.4%. The sample was PBMCs or T cells enriched from blood (not recorded which). These TCRs come from a woman aged 40 to 50 who had recovered from COVID-19.

V is TRBV6-6 and J is TRBJ1-2, with TRBD1 matching over 7 bases. V shed 5 bases, J shed 0 bases, and the junction held 3 bases outside the gene matches. This CDR3 is 14 amino acids long. Germline V CDR1 and CDR2: MNHNY, SVGAGI (reference sequence). The CDR3 coding sequence is TGTGCCAGCAGTGTACAGGGGTCTAACTATGGCTACACCTTC. It translates to CASSVQGSNYGYTF.

V is TRBV6-5 and J is TRBJ1-2; D not resolved. Trimming stripped 0 bases from V and 8 bases from J, with 10 bases between. CDR3 length equals 13 residues. In germline, CDR1 is MNHEY, CDR2 SVGAGI. The CDR3 region has the DNA TGTGCCAGCAGTTACTCGAGAACTCAAGGCTACACCTTC. As protein: CASSYSRTQGYTF.

The chain combines TRBV2 with TRBJ1-2; D is unclear. CDR1 is SNHLY and CDR2 is FYNNEI in the germline V gene. The V and J ends lost 5 bases and 6 bases respectively, with 10 bases between them. The CDR3 extends over 12 amino acids. CDR3 nucleotide sequence: TGTGCCAGCAGTAACGACATAAATGGCTACACCTTC. This sequence encodes CASSNDINGYTF.

The chain recombines TRBV9 with TRBJ2-1, with 10 bases that match TRBD2. Germline V gives CDR1 SGDLS, CDR2 YYNGEE. The CDR3 consists of 14 residues. V lost 4 bases to trimming and J lost 5 bases; unmatched junction nucleotides: 3. CDR3 coding DNA: TGTGCCAGCAGCATCGGACTAGCGGACAATGAGCAGTTCTTC. Residues: CASSIGLADNEQFF.

The table lists this clone with a few counts. The chain recombines TRBV19 with TRBJ1-3; the D gene is possibly TRBD1 (6 bases). Germline V gene data show CDR1 as LNHDA and CDR2 as SQIVND (reference sequence). The V end was cut by 4 bases, the J end by 11 bases, with 24 bases between. The CDR3 contains 16 residues. The CDR3 loop reads CASSKNRAVSPDPIYF. The CDR3 DNA sequence: TGTGCCAGTAGTAAAAACAGGGCAGTGAGCCCTGACCCCATATATTTT.

The genes are TRBV5-1 and TRBJ2-5; 15 nucleotides match TRBD2. Germline-derived CDR1 and CDR2 are SGHRS and YFSETQ. V lost 1 base and J lost 2; bases outside the gene matches: 6. CDR3 length: 18 residues. The CDR3 reads CASSLTRTSGGGQETQYF. CDR3 sequence (DNA): TGCGCCAGCAGCTTGACACGGACTAGCGGGGGGGGACAAGAGACCCAGTACTTC.

J is TRBJ2-2 and V is TRBV5-5; unclear D gene. V lost 0 bases and J 1 base, leaving 10 bases between the germline ends. This CDR3 has 16 residues. Germline V gene sequence: CDR1 SGHKS, CDR2 YYEKEE (reference sequence). The CDR3 nucleotides read TGTGCCAGCAGCTTGGCCCCCACAGTGAACACCGGGGAGCTGTTTTTT. It codes for CASSLAPTVNTGELFF.

This clone was seen more than once but under ten times. The V and J genes are TRBV6-5 and TRBJ1-2; a possible D gene is TRBD1 (5 bases). This CDR3 comprises 14 residues. V lost 2 bases and J 1 base, leaving 8 bases between the germline ends. CDR1 is MNHEY, CDR2 SVGAGI, per germline. In nucleotides, the CDR3 is TGTGCCAGCAGTTACGACAGCGATAACTATGGCTACACCTTC. This gives the protein CASSYDSDNYGYTF.

The V gene is TRBV27, the J gene TRBJ1-5, with D perhaps TRBD1 (5 bases). V was shortened by 3 bases and J by 2 bases, with 11 bases between the two germline ends. The CDR3 runs 15 residues. Germline V gene lookup returns CDR1 MNHEY and CDR2 SMNVEV (reference sequence). The CDR3 spells CASSLGREGNQPQHF. CDR3 coding DNA: TGTGCCAGCAGTTTGGGCAGGGAGGGCAATCAGCCCCAGCATTTT.

This chain joins TRBV7-9 and TRBJ2-2; D call uncertain. V gave up 11 bases and J gave up 7 bases, with 14 bases separating them. Germline lookup yields CDR1 SEHNR and CDR2 FQNEAQ (reference sequence). The length of the CDR3 is 12 residues. The CDR3 nucleotides are TGTGCCCGTTCTGGCGAGGTCGGGGAGCTGTTTTTT. It codes for CARSGEVGELFF.

The chain links TRBV7-3 to TRBJ2-7; TRBD2 matches at 9 bases. Germline V lookup: CDR1 SGHTA, CDR2 FQGTGA. The J segment lost 3 bases and the V segment lost 1 base, leaving 4 bases of the junction unmatched. The CDR3 contains 15 residues. CDR3 sequence: CASSLMATSGYEQYF. The CDR3 DNA reads as TGTGCCAGCAGCTTAATGGCGACTAGCGGCTACGAGCAGTACTTC. Full variable domain (remainder filled in from reference TRBV7-3 and TRBJ2-7): GAGVSQTPSNKVTEKGKYVELRCDPISGHTALYWYRQSLGQGPEFLIYFQGTGAADDSGLPNDRFFAVRPEGSVSTLKIQRTERGDSAVYLCASSLMATSGYEQYFGPGTRLTVT.

The chain joins TRBV5-1 to TRBJ2-1; no clear D gene. The CDR3 runs to 16 residues. Trimming cost V 1 base and J 0 bases, with 11 bases left between them. Germline V gives CDR1 SGHRS, CDR2 YFSETQ. The CDR3 bases are TGCGCCAGCAGCTTGTTAACGGGTAGCTCCTACAATGAGCAGTTCTTC. As protein: CASSLLTGSSYNEQFF.

The rearrangement joins TRBV5-1 to TRBJ2-7; D is possibly TRBD2 (6 bases). Germline V CDR1 and CDR2: SGHRS, YFSETQ. V was pared by 4 bases and J by 1 base, with 12 bases between. CDR3 size: 14 residues. The CDR3, as DNA: TGCGCCAGCAGCCCCCCGGCGGGATCCTACGAGCAGTACTTC. Its translation: CASSPPAGSYEQYF. The full variable domain, rest sourced from reference TRBV5-1 and TRBJ2-7, is KAGVTQTPRYLIKTRGQQVTLSCSPISGHRSVSWYQQTPGQGLQFLFEYFSETQRNKGNFPGRFSGRQFSNSRSEMNVSTLELGDSALYLCASSPPAGSYEQYFGPGTRLTVT.

The chain couples TRBV20-1 to TRBJ1-5; 7 bases align to TRBD1. CDR1 is DFQATT and CDR2 is SNEGSKA in the germline V gene (reference sequence). The V gene end was trimmed by 3 bases and the J gene end by 2 bases; junction bases not matched to a gene: 4. The CDR3 contains 14 residues. CDR3: CSASTTGRNQPQHF. The CDR3, as DNA: TGCAGTGCTAGTACGACAGGGCGCAATCAGCCCCAGCATTTT.

The CDR3, as DNA: TGTGCCAGCAGGGTAACCGGGGAAAGCACAGATACGCAGTATTTT. Residues: CASRVTGESTDTQYF. This chain links TRBV7-3 with TRBJ2-3; TRBD2 might be the D (5 bases). From germline, CDR1 is SGHTA and CDR2 FQGTGA. The CDR3 consists of 15 residues. V lost 6 bases, J lost 0 bases, and 13 bases lay in between.

This clone was counted a few times. The chain carries TRBV2 and TRBJ2-4, with D perhaps matching TRBD1 (5 bases). Germline V gives CDR1 SNHLY, CDR2 FYNNEI. Trimming removed 2 bases at V and 6 bases at J, with 8 bases between. This CDR3 has 13 amino acids. The CDR3 bases are TGTGCCAGCAGTGAACTAAGGGGAAACATTCAGTACTTC. Encoded protein: CASSELRGNIQYF.

The chain combines TRBV9 with TRBJ2-2, with D possibly matching TRBD2 (6 bases). Germline V gene sequence: CDR1 SGDLS, CDR2 YYNGEE. This CDR3 has 14 amino acids. V gave up 7 bases and J gave up 4 bases, with 14 bases separating them. This CDR3 reads CASHGGFGTGELFF. CDR3 nucleotide sequence: TGTGCCAGCCACGGAGGGTTTGGCACCGGGGAGCTGTTTTTT.

V is TRBV2 and J is TRBJ2-1; TRBD1 agrees at 10 bases. From germline, CDR1 is SNHLY and CDR2 FYNNEI. The ends lost 3 bases at V and 10 bases at J; junction bases unmatched: 9. The CDR3 extends over 15 amino acids. CDR3 bases: TGTGCCAGCAGTGATCCGGGACAGGGGACGAGGGAGCAGTTCTTC. Protein sequence: CASSDPGQGTREQFF.

In its sample, this clone was seen many times. This chain connects TRBV5-4 to TRBJ2-1, with 13 nucleotides matching TRBD2. V was pared by 0 bases and J by 10 bases, with 4 bases of the junction left unmatched. Germline assignment: CDR1 SGHNT and CDR2 YYREEE (reference sequence). The CDR3 runs 15 residues. CDR3 in amino acids: CASSLAGLAGVEQFF. CDR3 nucleotides: TGTGCCAGCAGCTTGGCCGGACTAGCGGGGGTAGAGCAGTTCTTC. The whole variable domain, filled in from reference TRBV5-4 and TRBJ2-1, reads ETGVTQSPTHLIKTRGQQVTLRCSSQSGHNTVSWYQQALGQGPQFIFQYYREEENGRGNFPPRFSGLQFPNYSSELNVNALELDDSALYLCASSLAGLAGVEQFFGPGTRLTVL.

The chain recombines TRBV3-1 (or the pseudogene TRBV3-2) with TRBJ2-2, with 9 bases identical to TRBD2. Germline V gene lookup returns CDR1 LGHDT and CDR2 YNNKEL (reference sequence). The CDR3 extends over 14 amino acids. J was trimmed by 6 bases and V by 3 bases; bases with no gene match: 2. CDR3 nucleotide sequence: TGTGCCAGCAGCCAGGCGGGGGGGGCCGGGGAGCTGTTTTTT. It is translated as CASSQAGGAGELFF.

This chain links TRBV4-1 with TRBJ2-1; 10 positions agree with TRBD2. This CDR3 has 16 amino acids. Germline CDR1 MGHRA, CDR2 YSYEKL. Trimming cost V 2 bases and J 8 bases; bases outside gene matches: 9. The CDR3 sequence is CASSQYPSGSGDEQFF. The CDR3 nucleotides read TGCGCCAGCAGCCAATACCCTAGCGGGAGCGGCGATGAGCAGTTCTTC.

The chain carries TRBV4-1 and TRBJ1-5, with D possibly matching TRBD1 (6 bases). CDR1 MGHRA and CDR2 YSYEKL come from the germline V gene. V lost 0 bases and J lost 6, with 12 bases in between. The CDR3 spans 15 residues. The CDR3 DNA is TGCGCCAGCAGCCAAGAACGGGGGGCGAGTCAGCCCCAGCATTTT. As protein: CASSQERGASQPQHF.